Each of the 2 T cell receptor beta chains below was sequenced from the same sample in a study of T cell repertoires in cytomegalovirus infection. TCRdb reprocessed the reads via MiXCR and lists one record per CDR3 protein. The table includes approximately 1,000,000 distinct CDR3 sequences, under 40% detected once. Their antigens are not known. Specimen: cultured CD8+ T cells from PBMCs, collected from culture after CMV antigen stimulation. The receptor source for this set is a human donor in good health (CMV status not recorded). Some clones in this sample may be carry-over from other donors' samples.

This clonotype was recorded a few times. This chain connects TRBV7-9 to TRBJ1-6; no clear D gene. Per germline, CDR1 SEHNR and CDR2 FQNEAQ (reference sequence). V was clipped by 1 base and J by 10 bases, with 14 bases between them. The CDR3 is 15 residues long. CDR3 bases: TGTGCCAGCAGCTTAGGAAGAGAGGTTGGGTCACCCCTCCACTTT. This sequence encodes CASSLGREVGSPLHF.

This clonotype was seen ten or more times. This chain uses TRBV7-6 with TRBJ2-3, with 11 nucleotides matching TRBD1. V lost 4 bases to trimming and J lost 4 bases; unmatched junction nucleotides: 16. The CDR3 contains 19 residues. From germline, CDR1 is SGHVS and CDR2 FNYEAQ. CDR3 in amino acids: CASSWDRGKISNQSDTQYF. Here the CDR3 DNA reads TGTGCCAGCAGCTGGGACAGGGGGAAAATCTCCAATCAATCAGATACGCAGTATTTT.